Listed below are T cell receptor beta chains from one sample, sequenced in a study of Graves' ophthalmopathy and Graves' hyperthyroidism. TCRdb used MiXCR to reprocess the multiplex PCR reads, holding one entry per CDR3 protein. The repertoire holds some 380,000 distinct CDR3 sequences, with roughly 14% as singletons. The sequencing input was peripheral blood. Source of these receptors: a woman between 18 and 30 years old with stable Graves' hyperthyroidism. Both conserved end residues are part of each CDR3. D genes are given only for firm matches. A row's size may be missing; if present it is once, few, many or a size class.

>TRBJ1-2|many|TRBV9|NA
CASSGPGGENGYTF
TGTGCCAGCAGCGGGCCGGGAGGCGAGAATGGCTACACCTTC
>TRBJ2-2|many|TRBV12-5|NA
CASGLIGELFF
TGTGCTAGTGGTTTAATCGGGGAGCTGTTTTTT
>TRBJ1-2|many|TRBV24-1|NA
CATSDVDQKGHYTF
TGTGCCACCAGTGATGTCGACCAAAAGGGACACTACACCTTC
>TRBJ1-1|many|TRBV6-5|TRBD1
CASITQQGLRTEAFF
TGTGCCAGCATTACCCAACAGGGGCTTAGGACTGAAGCTTTCTTT
>TRBJ1-1|many|TRBV3-1|NA
CASSQERGDTEAFF
TGTGCCAGCAGCCAGGAGCGGGGTGACACTGAAGCTTTCTTT
>TRBJ1-2|many|TRBV19|TRBD1
CASSIGTGSYGYTF
TGTGCCAGTAGTATAGGGACAGGGTCCTATGGCTACACCTTC
>TRBJ2-7|many|TRBV4-1|TRBD1
CASSWRGGTGSYEQYF
TGCGCCAGCAGCTGGCGAGGAGGGACAGGGTCCTACGAGCAGTACTTC
>TRBJ1-6|many|TRBV10-3|TRBD1
CAISAQGTGSNSPLHF
TGTGCCATCAGTGCACAGGGGACCGGGTCTAATTCACCCCTCCACTTT
>TRBJ2-3|many|TRBV12-3/TRBV12-4|TRBD1
CASNSRDRATDTQYF
TGTGCCAGCAACTCGCGGGACAGGGCGACAGATACGCAGTATTTT
>TRBJ1-1|few|TRBV3-1|NA
CASSQAGGNTEAFF
TGTGCCAGCAGCCAAGCTGGGGGGAACACTGAAGCTTTCTTT
>TRBJ2-2|NA|TRBV9|NA
CASSVAENTGELFF
TGTGCCAGCAGCGTAGCAGAGAACACCGGGGAGCTGTTTTTT
>TRBJ1-5|many|TRBV7-7|NA
CASSFRGLSSNQPQHF
TGTGCTAGCAGCTTCAGGGGATTGAGTAGCAATCAGCCCCAGCATTTT
>TRBJ2-7|few|TRBV14|NA
CASSQNRLEQYF
TGTGCCAGCAGCCAAAACCGCCTCGAGCAGTACTTC
>TRBJ2-7|many|TRBV7-2|TRBD1
CASSLRQGYEQYF
TGTGCCAGCAGCTTACGACAGGGTTACGAGCAGTACTTC
>TRBJ1-2|many|TRBV5-1|NA
CASSPEGYGYTF
TGCGCCAGCAGTCCCGAGGGCTACGGCTACACCTTC
>TRBJ2-5|many|TRBV2|NA
CASRGSYETQYF
TGTGCCAGCAGGGGATCGTATGAGACCCAGTACTTC
>TRBJ1-1|many|TRBV6-1|NA
CASTPPEPEMNTEAFF
TGTGCCAGCACTCCACCAGAGCCAGAGATGAACACTGAAGCTTTCTTT
>TRBJ2-2|many|TRBV2|NA
CASRAFPGLSLGTGELFF
TGTGCCAGCAGAGCCTTCCCGGGACTTTCTCTCGGCACCGGGGAGCTGTTTTTT
>TRBJ2-7|many|TRBV5-1|TRBD1
CASSPGTEYEQYF
TGTGCCAGCTCACCAGGGACAGAATACGAGCAGTACTTC
>TRBJ1-6|many|TRBV27|NA
CASSYREAYSPLHF
TGTGCCAGCAGTTACAGGGAAGCGTATTCACCCCTCCACTTT
>TRBJ1-6|NA|TRBV6-5|TRBD1
CASSSRTGSGSPLHF
TGTGCCAGCAGTTCCCGGACAGGGAGCGGCTCACCCCTCCACTTT
>TRBJ2-7|few|TRBV24-1|TRBD2
CATSESRGDYEQYF
TGTGCCACCAGTGAAAGTCGGGGGGATTACGAGCAGTACTTC
>TRBJ2-5|few|TRBV10-2|NA
CASRDGAQEPQYF
TGCGCCAGCAGGGATGGGGCTCAGGAGCCCCAGTACTTC
>TRBJ1-1|many|TRBV7-2|TRBD1
CASSNAGTGTNTEAFF
TGTGCCAGCAGCAATGCCGGGACAGGGACGAACACTGAAGCTTTCTTT
>TRBJ2-7|many|TRBV7-2|TRBD2
CASRQAGTSGTEQYF
TGTGCCAGCAGGCAAGCCGGGACTAGCGGCACAGAGCAGTACTTC
>TRBJ1-1|many|TRBV25-1|NA
CASSEYQGRFSEAFF
TGTGCCAGCAGTGAATACCAGGGACGTTTTTCTGAAGCTTTCTTT
>TRBJ2-7|many|TRBV6-5|NA
CASSPTGIYEQYF
TGTGCCAGCAGCCCAACAGGGATCTACGAGCAGTACTTC
>TRBJ1-2|many|TRBV6-5|NA
CASRPDYGYTF
TGTGCCAGCAGACCCGACTATGGCTACACCTTC
>TRBJ1-1|many|TRBV28|NA
CASSSLGEAFF
TGTGCCAGCAGTTCCCTGGGAGAAGCTTTCTTT
>TRBJ1-5|many|TRBV6-1|NA
CASSEWSQPQHF
TGTGCCAGCAGTGAATGGAGTCAGCCCCAGCATTTT
>TRBJ1-1|many|TRBV15|TRBD1
CATSREGQGVTEAFF
TGTGCCACCAGCAGAGAGGGACAGGGAGTCACTGAAGCTTTCTTT
>TRBJ2-5|many|TRBV12-3/TRBV12-4|TRBD1
CASSWAGDSQETQYF
TGTGCCAGCAGTTGGGCAGGGGACAGTCAAGAGACCCAGTACTTC
>TRBJ2-2|many|TRBV7-9|NA
CASSLASWELFF
TGTGCCAGCAGCTTAGCGTCCTGGGAGCTGTTTTTT
>TRBJ2-3|few|TRBV19|NA
CASSQRTDTQYF
TGTGCCAGTAGCCAGCGAACAGATACGCAGTATTTT
>TRBJ1-1|many|TRBV6-2/TRBV6-3|NA
CASSYYARDDTEAFF
TGTGCCAGCAGTTACTATGCCCGAGATGACACTGAAGCTTTCTTT
>TRBJ2-4|few|TRBV20-1|NA
CSARVSAGGDIQYF
TGCAGTGCTAGAGTATCGGCAGGTGGGGACATTCAGTACTTC
>TRBJ1-1|NA|TRBV6-1|NA
CASSGVTGWNTEAFF
TGTGCCAGCAGTGGCGTCACAGGGTGGAACACTGAAGCTTTCTTT
>TRBJ1-5|NA|TRBV6-1|NA
CASSELEQYSNQPQHF
TGTGCCAGCAGTGAATTGGAACAGTATAGCAATCAGCCCCAGCATTTT
>TRBJ1-2|many|TRBV5-8|NA
CASSFGLHYGYTF
TGTGCCAGCAGCTTTGGGCTCCACTATGGCTACACCTTC
>TRBJ1-2|many|TRBV19|TRBD1
CASHRDRGRRRNYGYTF
TGTGCCAGCCACCGGGACAGGGGGCGCAGAAGGAACTATGGCTACACCTTC
>TRBJ2-7|many|TRBV5-5|NA
CASSLTMGGGSYEQYF
TGTGCCAGCAGCTTGACTATGGGAGGAGGGTCCTACGAGCAGTACTTC
>TRBJ2-2|NA|TRBV6-1|NA
CASRASPGELFF
TGTGCCAGCAGAGCTAGTCCCGGGGAGCTGTTTTTT
>TRBJ2-5|many|TRBV20-1|TRBD1
CSANDRGQETQYF
TGCAGTGCTAACGACAGGGGGCAAGAGACCCAGTACTTC
>TRBJ2-7|many|TRBV6-5|NA
CASSMAPGPYEQYF
TGTGCCAGCAGTATGGCCCCGGGACCCTACGAGCAGTACTTC
>TRBJ2-7|many|TRBV15|NA
CATSRDPNYEQYF
TGTGCCACCAGCAGAGATCCCAACTACGAGCAGTACTTC
>TRBJ2-7|many|TRBV13|TRBD1
CASSLGGTEYYEQYF
TGTGCCAGCAGCTTAGGGGGGACAGAGTACTACGAGCAGTACTTC
>TRBJ2-2|many|TRBV7-6|TRBD1
CASSPETGRSWRAGELFF
TGTGCCAGCAGCCCGGAGACAGGGCGGAGTTGGAGAGCCGGGGAGCTGTTTTTT
>TRBJ2-4|many|TRBV6-2/TRBV6-3|NA
CASSPPRTVAKNIQYF
TGTGCCAGCAGCCCACCCCGGACAGTAGCCAAAAACATTCAGTACTTC
>TRBJ2-7|many|TRBV10-3|NA
CAIRVGYEQYF
TGTGCCATCAGAGTGGGATACGAGCAGTACTTC
>TRBJ1-2|few|TRBV5-1|NA
CASSSDQYYGYTF
TGCGCCAGCAGCTCGGACCAGTACTATGGCTACACCTTC
>TRBJ1-5|many|TRBV24-1|NA
CATSGWPGSTQHF
TGTGCCACCAGTGGCTGGCCTGGTTCGACCCAGCATTTT
>TRBJ1-2|NA|TRBV12-3/TRBV12-4|TRBD1
CASRLGQSLYGYTF
TGTGCCAGCAGGTTGGGACAGAGTCTCTATGGCTACACCTTC
>TRBJ1-5|many|TRBV24-1|NA
CATSGEGFNQPQHF
TGTGCCACCAGTGGTGAGGGGTTCAATCAGCCCCAGCATTTT
>TRBJ1-1|many|TRBV19|NA
CASSRATEAFF
TGTGCCAGTAGTCGCGCCACTGAAGCTTTCTTT